The rows below give T cell receptor beta chains drawn from one sample of a study of T cells in Graves' hyperthyroidism and ophthalmopathy. In TCRdb, the multiplex PCR reads were re-called with MiXCR into one record per CDR3 protein. The sample gives 650,000 to 850,000 distinct CDR3 sequences, 15% to 20% of which show up once; approximately 15% is in the top ten. The sequenced sample consisted of blood. Receptors originate from a woman between 45 and 60 years old with Graves' hyperthyroidism that later progressed to Graves' ophthalmopathy. Both conserved end residues are part of each CDR3. The D gene is left open where the match is weak. Part of the rows lack a size; the others show once, few, many or a class for expanded clones.

>few|TRBV29-1|TRBJ1-1|NA
CSLRRANTEAFF
TGCAGCCTGCGACGGGCGAACACTGAAGCTTTCTTT
>NA|TRBV5-6|TRBJ1-2|NA
CASSLALATGYGYTF
TGTGCCAGCAGCTTGGCCCTGGCGACAGGATATGGCTACACCTTC
>once|TRBV6-1|TRBJ1-2|NA
CASIDRGAQSYTF
TGTGCCAGCATCGACCGAGGGGCTCAGAGCTACACCTTC
>many|TRBV2|TRBJ2-2|NA
CASSETGTGELFF
TGTGCCAGCAGTGAAACTGGAACCGGGGAGCTGTTTTTT
>few|TRBV7-6|TRBJ2-1|TRBD2
CATKVEGGGGAHEQFF
TGTGCCACCAAGGTCGAGGGGGGCGGGGGGGCCCATGAGCAGTTCTTC
>NA|TRBV7-9|TRBJ2-7|TRBD1
CASSSSDRGLYEQYF
TGTGCCAGCAGCTCCTCGGACAGGGGGCTCTACGAGCAGTACTTC
>many|TRBV6-1|TRBJ1-2|NA
CASSEVRVDNYGYTF
TGTGCCAGCAGTGAAGTCAGGGTCGATAACTATGGCTACACCTTC
>many|TRBV7-6|TRBJ2-3|NA
CASSLAGVVDTQYF
TGTGCCAGCAGCTTGGCCGGGGTGGTAGATACGCAGTATTTT
>NA|TRBV12-3/TRBV12-4|TRBJ1-6|NA
CASSSPVTAKGYNSPLHF
TGTGCCAGCAGTTCCCCTGTCACAGCGAAAGGCTATAATTCACCCCTCCACTTT
>few|TRBV30|TRBJ2-3|NA
CAWRMTVLSTDTQYF
TGTGCCTGGAGAATGACAGTCTTAAGCACAGATACGCAGTATTTT
>many|TRBV2|TRBJ2-3|TRBD1
CASREQGVTDTQYF
TGTGCCAGCAGAGAACAGGGGGTCACAGATACGCAGTATTTT
>few|TRBV19|TRBJ2-2|NA
CASNMGRGAGELFF
TGTGCCAGTAATATGGGAAGGGGCGCCGGGGAGCTGTTTTTT
>many|TRBV5-5|TRBJ2-5|NA
CASSTGRGQGETQYF
TGTGCCAGCAGCACGGGGCGGGGCCAGGGGGAGACCCAGTACTTC
>NA|TRBV29-1|TRBJ2-3|NA
CSVESPADDTQYF
TGCAGCGTTGAATCCCCGGCGGACGATACGCAGTATTTT